What follows are 16 T cell receptor beta chains derived from one specimen sequenced in a study of CD8 T cells in Susac syndrome. Reverse transcription of 0.5 to 1 ug RNA was performed with random hexamers. TCRdb called the immunoSEQ multiplex PCR reads again in MiXCR, with one record for every CDR3 protein. Of some 96,000 distinct CDR3 sequences in the sample, about 96% were seen once. The sequenced sample was CD8+ T cells from PBMCs. These receptors were taken from a human donor with Susac syndrome.

The gene calls are TRBV29-1 and TRBJ1-2; D not certain. In germline, CDR1 is SQVTM, CDR2 ANQGSEA. This CDR3 contains 12 residues. Trimming shortened V by 3 bases and J by 2 bases, and 7 bases separated the two germline ends. CDR3 amino acids: CSVDSVNYGYTF. The CDR3 region has the DNA TGCAGCGTTGACTCCGTGAACTATGGCTACACCTTC.

J is TRBJ2-6 and V is TRBV6-1; D possibly matches TRBD1 or TRBD2 (5 bases each). Germline V gene sequence: CDR1 MNHNS, CDR2 SASEGT. The CDR3 loop spans 17 amino acids. V lost 6 bases, J lost 0 bases, and 15 bases lay in between. The CDR3 spells CASSSDMRGSGANVLTF. CDR3 DNA sequence: TGTGCCAGCAGCTCGGACATGAGGGGCTCTGGGGCCAACGTCCTGACTTTC.

This clonotype was seen just once. The chain links TRBV27 to TRBJ2-6, with 8 bases fitting TRBD1. CDR1 is MNHEY and CDR2 is SMNVEV in the germline V gene (reference sequence). V lost 8 bases, J lost 9 bases, and 0 bases stayed unmatched. This CDR3 is built from 11 residues. The CDR3 sequence is CASGQGNVLTF. In DNA form, the CDR3 reads TGTGCCAGCGGACAGGGCAACGTCCTGACTTTC.

The rearrangement uses TRBV6-2 or TRBV6-3 and TRBJ2-5; TRBD2 aligns across 8 bases. The CDR3 is 14 amino acids. Trimming cost V 6 bases and J 5 bases; bases outside gene matches: 8. Germline V CDR1 and CDR2: MNHEY, SVGEGT. CDR3 region: CASSPGGAAETQYF. CDR3 nucleotide sequence: TGTGCCAGCAGCCCCGGGGGGGCGGCGGAGACCCAGTACTTC.

This clonotype was seen once. V is TRBV28 and J is TRBJ1-2, with D possibly TRBD1 on 6 matching bases. The ends were cut back, 5 bases at V and 7 bases at J, with 23 bases in the middle. This CDR3 comprises 16 residues. Germline CDR1 MDHEN, CDR2 SYDVKM. The CDR3 region has the DNA TGTGCCAGCAGTCCTACAGGACAGTTATCGTCCCCTGGCTACACCTTC. Amino acids: CASSPTGQLSSPGYTF.

The chain combines TRBV20-1 with TRBJ2-7; TRBD2 matches 7 bases. The CDR3 totals 15 residues. V lost 0 bases and J lost 5; bases outside the gene matches: 10. Germline V lookup: CDR1 DFQATT, CDR2 SNEGSKA (reference sequence). DNA of the CDR3: TGCAGTGCTAGAGATACCGGTAGCGGGCAGAACGAGCAGTACTTC. This codes for CSARDTGSGQNEQYF.

The chain is built from TRBV24-1 and TRBJ2-1, with D unresolved. Germline CDR1 reads KGHDR; CDR2 reads SFDVKD. This CDR3 has 15 amino acids. Trimming removed 6 bases from V and 2 bases from J, with 13 bases in between. The CDR3 sequence: CATSIRQGPYNEQFF. The CDR3 coding sequence is TGTGCCACCAGTATCCGACAAGGCCCCTACAATGAGCAGTTCTTC.

This clonotype has only one observation. The chain uses TRBV5-4 and TRBJ2-5; D tentatively reads TRBD1 or TRBD2 (5 bases each). This CDR3 region has 14 residues. V lost 0 bases and J 3 bases, leaving 9 bases between the germline ends. Germline values: CDR1 SGHNT, CDR2 YYREEE (reference sequence). The CDR3 loop is CASSLVQEEETQYF. The CDR3 DNA is TGTGCCAGCAGCTTGGTACAGGAGGAAGAGACCCAGTACTTC.

The chain carries TRBV11-2 and TRBJ2-3; D gene ambiguous. This CDR3 spans 15 amino acids. Germline V lookup: CDR1 SGHAT, CDR2 FQNNGV. The ends were cut back, 0 bases at V and 4 bases at J, with 11 bases in the middle. CDR3 loop: CASSLERADADTQYF. DNA for the CDR3: TGTGCCAGCAGCTTAGAAAGGGCCGACGCAGATACGCAGTATTTT.

The V gene is TRBV28, the J gene TRBJ1-5; D is undetermined. With 6 bases removed from V and 2 bases from J, the gap between germline ends came to 11 bases. Looked up from germline, CDR1 is MDHEN and CDR2 is SYDVKM. The CDR3 length is 14 residues. The CDR3 loop reads CASSQGVGNQPQHF. The DNA for the CDR3 is TGTGCCAGCAGCCAAGGAGTGGGCAATCAGCCCCAGCATTTT. Full variable domain (remainder filled in from reference TRBV28 and TRBJ1-5): DVKVTQSSRYLVKRTGEKVFLECVQDMDHENMFWYRQDPGLGLRLIYFSYDVKMKEKGDIPEGYSVSREKKERFSLILESASTNQTSMYLCASSQGVGNQPQHFGDGTRLSIL.

The chain employs TRBV29-1 and TRBJ1-2, with D unresolved. The CDR3 has 14 amino acids. Trimming removed 0 bases at V and 1 base at J, with 9 bases between. Germline CDR1 and CDR2: SQVTM and ANQGSEA. For the CDR3, the DNA is TGCAGCGTTGAAGATTCCACACATAACTATGGCTACACCTTC. Encoded protein: CSVEDSTHNYGYTF.

J is TRBJ2-1 and V is TRBV20-1; D is unresolved. Germline values: CDR1 DFQATT, CDR2 SNEGSKA (reference sequence). The CDR3 extends over 12 amino acids. Trimming cost V 5 bases and J 3 bases, with 8 bases left between them. In DNA form, the CDR3 reads TGCAGTGCTCCGGACGGCTACAATGAGCAGTTCTTC. Its translation: CSAPDGYNEQFF.

The chain joins TRBV6-5 to TRBJ2-2; 8 nucleotides line up with TRBD1. The CDR3 extends over 15 amino acids. Germline V gene sequence: CDR1 MNHEY, CDR2 SVGAGI. V gave up 8 bases and J gave up 7 bases; unmatched junction bases: 12. The CDR3: CASGSQGALGGELFF. The CDR3 DNA is TGTGCCAGCGGATCCCAGGGGGCCTTGGGCGGGGAGCTGTTTTTT.

CDR3 sequence: CASSQPPGDSGANVLTF. CDR3 bases: TGCGCCAGCAGCCAACCCCCGGGGGACTCTGGGGCCAACGTCCTGACTTTC. The V gene is TRBV4-1, the J gene TRBJ2-6; perhaps TRBD2 as D (6 bases). Trimming removed 2 bases from V and 0 bases from J, with 11 bases in between. Germline V gene sequence: CDR1 MGHRA, CDR2 YSYEKL. The CDR3 is 17 amino acids.

The rearrangement links TRBV7-9 to TRBJ2-7; tentatively, D is TRBD2 (6 bases). Germline V CDR1 and CDR2: SEHNR, FQNEAQ (reference sequence). CDR3 length: 16 residues. The germline V and J ends were trimmed by 6 bases and 3 bases, with 21 bases remaining between them. CDR3 bases: TGTGCCAGCAGGTCGTGGGGGGACGACTTGAACTACGAGCAGTACTTC. Translation gives CASRSWGDDLNYEQYF.

The V and J genes are TRBV7-2 and TRBJ2-2; D not certain. The CDR3 is 12 residues long. Germline CDR1 is SGHTA and CDR2 is FQGNSA. V was shortened by 5 bases and J by 6 bases, with 7 bases between the two germline ends. CDR3 coding DNA: TGTGCCAGCAGCACCCCACCCGGGGAGCTGTTTTTT. Its translation is CASSTPPGELFF. The whole variable domain, remainder taken from reference TRBV7-2 and TRBJ2-2, is GAGVSQSPSNKVTEKGKDVELRCDPISGHTALYWYRQSLGQGLEFLIYFQGNSAPDKSGLPSDRFSAERTGGSVSTLTIQRTQQEDSAVYLCASSTPPGELFFGEGSRLTVL.